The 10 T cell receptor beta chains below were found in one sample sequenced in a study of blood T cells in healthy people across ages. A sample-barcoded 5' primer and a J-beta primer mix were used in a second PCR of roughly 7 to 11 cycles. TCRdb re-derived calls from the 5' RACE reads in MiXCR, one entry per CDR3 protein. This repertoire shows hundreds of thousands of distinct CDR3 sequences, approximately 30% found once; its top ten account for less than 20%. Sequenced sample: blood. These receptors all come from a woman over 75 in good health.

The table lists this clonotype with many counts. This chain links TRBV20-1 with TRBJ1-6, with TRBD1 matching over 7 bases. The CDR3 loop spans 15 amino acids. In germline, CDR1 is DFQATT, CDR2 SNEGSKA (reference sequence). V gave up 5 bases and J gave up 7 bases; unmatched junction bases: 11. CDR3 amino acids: CSAPRTTGWNSPLHF. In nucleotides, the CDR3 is TGCAGTGCTCCCCGAACGACAGGGTGGAATTCACCCCTCCACTTT.

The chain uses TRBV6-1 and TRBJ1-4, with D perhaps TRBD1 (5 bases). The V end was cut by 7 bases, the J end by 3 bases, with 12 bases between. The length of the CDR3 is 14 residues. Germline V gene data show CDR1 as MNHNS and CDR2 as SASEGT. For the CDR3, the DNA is TGTGCCAGCAACAGGAACGTACCTAATGAAAAACTGTTTTTT. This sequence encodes CASNRNVPNEKLFF.

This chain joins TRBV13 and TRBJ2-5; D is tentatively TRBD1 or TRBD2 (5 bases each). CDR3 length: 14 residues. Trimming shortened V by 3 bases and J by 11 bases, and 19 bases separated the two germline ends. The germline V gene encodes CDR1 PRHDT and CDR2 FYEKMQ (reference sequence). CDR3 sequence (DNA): TGTGCCAGCAGCTTGGGGGAGCAGTGGAATGAGCAGTACTTC. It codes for CASSLGEQWNEQYF.

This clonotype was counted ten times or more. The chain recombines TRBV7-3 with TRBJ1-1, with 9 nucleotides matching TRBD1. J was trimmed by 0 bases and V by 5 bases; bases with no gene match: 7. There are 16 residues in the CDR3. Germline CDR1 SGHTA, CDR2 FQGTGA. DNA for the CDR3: TGTGCCAGCAGCCTCCGAGGACAGGGGTTGAACACTGAAGCTTTCTTT. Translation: CASSLRGQGLNTEAFF.

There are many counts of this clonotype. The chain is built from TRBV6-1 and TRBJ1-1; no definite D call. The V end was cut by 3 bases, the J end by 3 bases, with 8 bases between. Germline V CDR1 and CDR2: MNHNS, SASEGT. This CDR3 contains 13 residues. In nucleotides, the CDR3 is TGTGCCAGCAGTGAGGGGAGGTACACTGAAGCTTTCTTT. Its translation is CASSEGRYTEAFF.

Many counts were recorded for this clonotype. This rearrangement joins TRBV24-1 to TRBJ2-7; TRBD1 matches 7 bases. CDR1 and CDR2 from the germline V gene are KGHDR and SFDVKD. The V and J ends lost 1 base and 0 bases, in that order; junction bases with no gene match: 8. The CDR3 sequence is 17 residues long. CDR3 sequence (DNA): TGTGCCACCAGTGATTTAATCACAGGGGAGAGCTCCTACGAGCAGTACTTC. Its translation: CATSDLITGESSYEQYF.

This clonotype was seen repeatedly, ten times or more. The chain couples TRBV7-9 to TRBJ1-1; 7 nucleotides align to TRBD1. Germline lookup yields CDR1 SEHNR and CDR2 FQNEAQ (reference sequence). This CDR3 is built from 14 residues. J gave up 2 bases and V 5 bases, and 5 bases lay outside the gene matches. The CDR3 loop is CASSRQGPNTEAFF. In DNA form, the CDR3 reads TGTGCCAGCAGCAGACAGGGCCCTAACACTGAAGCTTTCTTT. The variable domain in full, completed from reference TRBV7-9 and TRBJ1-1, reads DTGVSQNPRHKITKRGQNVTFRCDPISEHNRLYWYRQTLGQGPEFLTYFQNEAQLEKSRLLSDRFSAERPKGSFSTLEIQRTEQGDSAMYLCASSRQGPNTEAFFGQGTRLTVV.

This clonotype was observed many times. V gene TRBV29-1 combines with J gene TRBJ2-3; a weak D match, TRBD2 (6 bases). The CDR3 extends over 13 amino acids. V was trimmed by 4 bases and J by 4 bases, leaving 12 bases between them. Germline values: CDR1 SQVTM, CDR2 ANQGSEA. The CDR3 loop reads CSVGGESADTQYF. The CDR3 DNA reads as TGCAGCGTTGGGGGGGAAAGTGCAGATACGCAGTATTTT.

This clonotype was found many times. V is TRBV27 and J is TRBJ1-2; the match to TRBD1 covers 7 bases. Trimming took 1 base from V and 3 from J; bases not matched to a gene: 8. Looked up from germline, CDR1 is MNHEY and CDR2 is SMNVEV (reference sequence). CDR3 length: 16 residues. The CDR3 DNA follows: TGTGCCAGCAGTTTATTTGGGACAGACCAAGACTATGGCTACACCTTC. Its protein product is CASSLFGTDQDYGYTF.

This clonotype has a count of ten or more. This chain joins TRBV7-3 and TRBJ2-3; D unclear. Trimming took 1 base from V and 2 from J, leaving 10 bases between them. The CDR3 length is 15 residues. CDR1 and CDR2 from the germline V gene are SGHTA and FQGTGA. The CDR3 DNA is TGTGCCAGCAGCTTAAGCTACCTGGACACAGATACGCAGTATTTT. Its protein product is CASSLSYLDTDTQYF.